The present entry profiles one TCR beta chain with its context. The antigen remains undetermined. This specimen belongs to a study of shared clonotypes between healthy human individuals. Study results and caveats: Memory subsets had estimated richness that was generally smaller than that of naive subsets.

CD45RO-negative cells were positively selected for CCR7, leaving out terminally differentiated effector memory CD45RA+ cells. Those who donated, Caucasian adults without exception, all lived in Nashville, Tennessee. V was shortened by 7 bases and J by 0 bases, with 10 bases between the two germline ends. Germline V gene lookup returns CDR1 MNHEY and CDR2 SMNVEV (reference sequence). This CDR3 is 14 amino acids long. The data were produced by immunoSEQ multiplex PCR, yet TCRdb's version contains in-frame clones alone and is incomplete. Of hundreds of thousands of clones detected, around 96% appear once; the ten largest clones hold around 0.1%.

This chain connects TRBV27 to TRBJ1-5, with D unclear. The specimen was naive CD8+ T cells sorted from blood. The receptor was isolated from a woman aged 25 to 45 in good health. The CDR3 coding sequence is TGTGCCAGCAAAGATTCTTTTAGCAATCAGCCCCAGCATTTT. Translated: CASKDSFSNQPQHF.